This T cell receptor beta chain appears in the sequencing data of a study of blood T cell repertoires in COVID-19 (dated by TCRdb to about 2020). With respect to the entire study: Samples from collaborators originated in the United States, Italy and Spain and spanned both the acute and convalescent phases of COVID-19. The dataset comprised deeply sampled blood TCRbeta repertoires from subjects exposed to, actively infected with, or recovered from COVID-19. The samples were drawn from two sources: the first 160 participants of the ongoing ImmuneRACE study, and 1,200 or so subjects contributed by 6 global collaborators. A freely available public database, intended as a resource for researchers studying the immune response to SARS-CoV-2, is where the repertoires were released. Sample metadata almost always included a de-identified subject ID, COVID-19 status, age in years and sex. Where available, HLA class I and class II types were taken from metadata supplied by the sample provider and were not determined by assay-based typing. The material from the prospective study consisted of cDNA or gDNA derived from T cells, B-cell-depleted T cells, or PBMCs. Study-level results and caveats: How much clinical and demographic metadata was included differed by source and by participant, and the metadata was provided uncurated.

Each collaborating institution followed its own protocols to collect whole blood in K2EDTA tubes. For TCRbeta analysis, collaborators shipped samples in one of three forms: frozen whole blood, isolated PBMCs, or DNA extracted from either of those sample types. The immunoSEQ Assay, a bias-controlled multiplex PCR, was used to amplify TCRbeta CDR3 regions from genomic DNA. The authors processed their data as follows. Within the assay, amplification of reference gene primers was used to estimate how many nucleated cells each sample contained. To quantify the absolute abundance of each unique TCRbeta CDR3 rearrangement, sequence reads were collapsed and filtered. For each sample, productive Simpson clonality was calculated as the square root of Simpson's diversity index across productive rearrangements. Held by TCRdb, this immuneACCESS table contains in-frame sequences only and omits some clones. Under half of the omission traces to an unresolved V gene where checked; the cause of the rest is unknown. D and trimming were read from the DNA, whereas the V and J calls and clone size are those reported in that table. The sample contains about 100,000 clones, less than 95% of them found a single time. Just over 5% of the sample goes to the ten largest clones.

As to this clone: Its antigen specificity is not known. Base qualities are not provided; no much larger clone lies one nucleotide away.

The TCR comes from a man aged 50 or older with acute or convalescent COVID-19. Sequencing was performed on peripheral blood.

The DNA sequence is TGTGCCAGCAGTTTCGGTCGGGGCTACACCTTC. Its protein reads: CASSFGRGYTF. The chain uses TRBV12-3 or TRBV12-4 and TRBJ1-2; the D gene cannot be resolved reliably. V loses 3 bases of germline sequence and J loses 8 bases, and the interval between the two ends is 7 bases. The CDR3 numbers 11 residues from cysteine through phenylalanine. The sequence is cut down to CDR3 DNA, 33 bases in frame from base 1.